Presented here are 30 T cell receptor beta chains from one specimen sequenced in a study of shared clonotypes between healthy human individuals. Assay: immunoSEQ multiplex PCR; the TCRdb copy retains only in-frame clones and omits some. The table shows millions of clones, with about 95% occurring only once. Terminally differentiated effector memory CD45RA+ cells were left out of the naive CD8 fraction, which was CD45RO-negative and positively selected for CCR7. The sample comprised naive CD8+ T cells sorted from blood. These receptors were collected from a man younger than 30 in good health.

The chain recombines TRBV7-9 with TRBJ1-1; a possible D gene is TRBD1 (6 bases). The germline V and J ends were trimmed by 11 bases and 4 bases, with 14 bases remaining between them. Germline CDR1 and CDR2: SEHNR and FQNEAQ (reference sequence). This CDR3 spans 12 amino acids. The CDR3 region has the DNA TGTGCCTGCCACAGGGATGGCACTGAAGCTTTCTTT. Amino acids: CACHRDGTEAFF. Using reference TRBV7-9 and TRBJ1-1 for the parts outside the CDR3, the full variable domain is DTGVSQNPRHKITKRGQNVTFRCDPISEHNRLYWYRQTLGQGPEFLTYFQNEAQLEKSRLLSDRFSAERPKGSFSTLEIQRTEQGDSAMYLCACHRDGTEAFFGQGTRLTVV.

The chain couples TRBV19 to TRBJ2-7; 9 nucleotides agree with TRBD1. The germline V gene has CDR1 LNHDA and CDR2 SQIVND (reference sequence). CDR3 length: 15 residues. Trimming removed 6 bases from V and 3 bases from J; junction bases left unmatched: 9. The CDR3 region has the DNA TGTGCCAGTAGCAGCTCGGGGACAGGGATCTACGAGCAGTACTTC. This gives the protein CASSSSGTGIYEQYF.

The chain has TRBV4-1 and TRBJ2-7, with a tentative D call TRBD1 (5 bases). Trimming pared 5 bases from V and 3 bases from J, leaving 17 bases between. This CDR3 spans 15 amino acids. Germline V gene sequence: CDR1 MGHRA, CDR2 YSYEKL. The chain's CDR3 is CASSASHLGLYEQYF. As DNA, the CDR3 is TGCGCCAGCAGCGCCTCCCACCTGGGGCTCTACGAGCAGTACTTC.

V usage is TRBV27 and J usage is TRBJ2-1; D call uncertain. V was shortened by 6 bases and J by 8 bases, with 14 bases between the two germline ends. There are 13 residues in the CDR3. Per the germline V gene, CDR1 is MNHEY and CDR2 is SMNVEV (reference sequence). In nucleotides, the CDR3 is TGTGCCAGCAGCATAACTGACGGCTATGAGCAGTTCTTC. Translated: CASSITDGYEQFF.

This sequence joins TRBV4-1 and TRBJ2-7; 9 positions agree with TRBD2. Germline V lookup: CDR1 MGHRA, CDR2 YSYEKL. V was clipped by 1 base and J by 4 bases; unmatched bases: 5. The CDR3 totals 15 residues. CDR3 region: CASSQVWGLAYEQYF. The CDR3 bases are TGCGCCAGCAGCCAAGTGTGGGGACTAGCTTACGAGCAGTACTTC.

Of note for this clone: The identical CDR3 is also encoded by other nucleotide sequences in the sample. This chain uses TRBV7-9 with TRBJ2-4; D not resolved. The CDR3 consists of 15 residues. Trimming removed 1 base at V and 0 bases at J, with 7 bases between. CDR1 and CDR2 (germline): SEHNR, FQNEAQ (reference sequence). The DNA for the CDR3 is TGTGCCAGCAGCTTAGGTGGGCTAGCCAAAAACATTCAGTACTTC. Translation gives CASSLGGLAKNIQYF.

This clone was found once. The J gene is TRBJ2-1, the V gene TRBV4-1; D is unclear. Germline V lookup: CDR1 MGHRA, CDR2 YSYEKL. This CDR3 has 14 residues. Trimming removed 8 bases at V and 3 bases at J, with 14 bases between. The DNA for the CDR3 is TGCGCCAGCCGGGCTAGTCGTGACTACAATGAGCAGTTCTTC. Amino acids: CASRASRDYNEQFF.

The rearrangement uses TRBV6-5 and TRBJ1-2; the D is unclear. Germline V CDR1 and CDR2: MNHEY, SVGAGI. Trimming shortened V by 6 bases and J by 4 bases, and 18 bases separated the two germline ends. The CDR3 has 15 residues. The CDR3 DNA sequence: TGTGCCAGCAGCTATGCCGAATCGGCTCTCTATGGCTACACCTTC. As protein: CASSYAESALYGYTF.

The chain recombines TRBV28 with TRBJ2-3; 10 nucleotides align to TRBD2. Germline assignment: CDR1 MDHEN and CDR2 SYDVKM. The CDR3 length is 15 residues. Trimming at V came to 7 bases and at J to 6 bases, leaving 10 bases not matched to a gene. The CDR3 is CASTWGTSASDTQYF. Here the CDR3 DNA reads TGTGCCAGCACCTGGGGGACTAGCGCATCCGATACGCAGTATTTT.

The chain has TRBV30 and TRBJ2-3, with D possibly called TRBD1 or TRBD2 (6 bases each). This CDR3 has 15 residues. Germline CDR1 GTSNPN, CDR2 SVGIG (reference sequence). V shed 4 bases and J shed 0 bases, with 14 bases lying between them. Here the CDR3 DNA reads TGTGCCTGGAACTCTGGGGGGACAAGCACAGATACGCAGTATTTT. It codes for CAWNSGGTSTDTQYF.

Notes on this clone: This sample also contains other DNA sequences that code for the same CDR3. This rearrangement joins TRBV27 to TRBJ1-2, with a possible D match to TRBD1 (6 bases). The CDR3 sequence is 14 residues long. V lost 2 bases to trimming and J lost 1 base, with 8 bases between them. Germline V gene data show CDR1 as MNHEY and CDR2 as SMNVEV (reference sequence). The CDR3 DNA follows: TGTGCCAGCAGTTTAACAGGGAGTAACTATGGCTACACCTTC. It translates to CASSLTGSNYGYTF.

This clone came up a few times. This chain uses TRBV6-5 with TRBJ2-5, with D uncertain. The V end was cut by 2 bases, the J end by 3 bases, with 13 bases between. The CDR3 is made up of 15 amino acids. CDR1 MNHEY and CDR2 SVGAGI come from the germline V gene. As DNA, the CDR3 is TGTGCCAGCAGTTACGGCCTGGGATGGGAAGAGACCCAGTACTTC. This encodes CASSYGLGWEETQYF.

The count of this clone is one. The rearrangement uses TRBV12-5 and TRBJ2-1, with a tentative D call TRBD2 (7 bases). V lost 7 bases and J lost 9, with 19 bases in between. The CDR3 consists of 14 residues. The germline CDR1 and CDR2 sequences are LGHNT and FRNRAP. The CDR3 nucleotides are TGTGCTAGTGCTCAGGGAGGGGACACAAGTGAGCAGTTCTTC. The encoded protein is CASAQGGDTSEQFF.

Only one count was recorded for this clone. The chain carries TRBV13 and TRBJ1-3; D gene unclear. The ends were cut back, 5 bases at V and 0 bases at J, with 8 bases in the middle. Germline values: CDR1 PRHDT, CDR2 FYEKMQ (reference sequence). The CDR3 is 14 residues long. The CDR3 is CASSPDLSGNTIYF. The DNA for the CDR3 is TGTGCCAGCAGCCCGGACCTCTCTGGAAACACCATATATTTT.

As concerns this clone: This sample also contains other DNA sequences that code for the same CDR3. This sequence joins TRBV4-3 and TRBJ2-7; possibly TRBD2 for D (6 bases). CDR3 size: 15 residues. Germline lookup yields CDR1 LGHNA and CDR2 YSLEER. Trimming shortened V by 0 bases and J by 3 bases, and 12 bases separated the two germline ends. The CDR3 loop reads CASSQDMAGSYEQYF. CDR3 DNA sequence: TGCGCCAGCAGCCAAGATATGGCGGGAAGCTACGAGCAGTACTTC.

The chain joins TRBV4-3 to TRBJ2-2; D is unresolved. The V end was cut by 0 bases, the J end by 5 bases, with 13 bases between. In germline, CDR1 is LGHNA, CDR2 YSLEER. The CDR3 is made up of 16 amino acids. The CDR3 spells CASSQDRASGTGELFF. In DNA form, the CDR3 reads TGCGCCAGCAGCCAAGATCGGGCTAGTGGGACCGGGGAGCTGTTTTTT.

Written as DNA, the CDR3 is TGCGCCAGCAGCTTGGGGACTAGCGGTAGTGGCGTCTCCTACGAGCAGTACTTC. Its protein is CASSLGTSGSGVSYEQYF. This chain connects TRBV5-1 to TRBJ2-7, with TRBD2 matching over 10 bases. The CDR3 has 18 amino acids. V dropped 0 bases and J dropped 0; count of bases not matched to a gene: 9. Germline-derived CDR1 and CDR2 are SGHRS and YFSETQ.

This chain connects TRBV28 to TRBJ2-5; 10 bases line up with TRBD2. Germline V gene sequence: CDR1 MDHEN, CDR2 SYDVKM. J lost 5 bases, V lost 6 bases, and 6 bases had no gene match. This CDR3 contains 14 residues. CDR3 sequence (DNA): TGTGCCAGCAGCTCAGCGGGGGGGCTCGAGACCCAGTACTTC. Amino acid sequence: CASSSAGGLETQYF.

Points on this clone: One end of the junction does not line up with germline, which may come from a read error. The V gene is TRBV7-7, the J gene TRBJ2-2; D may be TRBD1 or TRBD2 (5 bases each). Germline-derived CDR1 and CDR2 are SSHAT and FNYEAQ (reference sequence). The CDR3 extends over 12 amino acids. For the CDR3, the DNA is TGTGCTAGCAGCTTAGTTGGGGGTGAGCTGTTTTTT. It specifies CASSLVGGELFF.

This sequence joins TRBV13 and TRBJ1-4; tentatively, D is TRBD1 (5 bases). This CDR3 has 17 residues. V gave up 5 bases and J gave up 6 bases, with 22 bases separating them. Looked up from germline, CDR1 is PRHDT and CDR2 is FYEKMQ (reference sequence). The CDR3 spells CASSIVGGRGLDEKLFF. The CDR3 DNA reads TGTGCCAGCAGCATTGTTGGGGGACGGGGTCTCGATGAAAAACTGTTTTTT.

The rearrangement links TRBV4-1 to TRBJ2-5; 7 bases line up with TRBD1. The V gene's germline CDR1 is MGHRA and CDR2 YSYEKL. Trimming removed 6 bases from V and 1 base from J; junction bases left unmatched: 11. The CDR3 is 16 amino acids. DNA of the CDR3: TGCGCCAGCAGTGGAACCGGGACAGAAATCCAAGAGACCCAGTACTTC. The encoded protein is CASSGTGTEIQETQYF.

This chain uses TRBV2 with TRBJ1-6, with D unclear. CDR1 and CDR2 from the germline V gene are SNHLY and FYNNEI. V lost 3 bases, J lost 0 bases, and 6 bases lay in between. The length of the CDR3 is 15 residues. This CDR3 reads CASSDQSSYNSPLHF. The CDR3 coding sequence is TGTGCCAGCAGTGACCAGAGCTCCTATAATTCACCCCTCCACTTT.

The V call is TRBV6-6, the J call TRBJ2-5; 7 nucleotides line up with TRBD2. CDR3 size: 14 residues. The germline CDR1 and CDR2 sequences are MNHNY and SVGAGI (reference sequence). The V segment lost 4 bases and the J segment 5 bases; nucleotides outside the gene matches: 7. Here the CDR3 DNA reads TGTGCCAGCAGTTCCACTAGCGATCGGGAGACCCAGTACTTC. Translating it yields CASSSTSDRETQYF.

This clone has more than one count but fewer than ten. The sample contains more than one DNA sequence encoding this CDR3. This chain joins TRBV7-9 and TRBJ1-6, with a weak D call TRBD1 (5 bases). Germline CDR1 is SEHNR and CDR2 is FQNEAQ (reference sequence). This CDR3 contains 14 residues. V lost 5 bases and J 10 bases, leaving 15 bases between the germline ends. The CDR3 region is CASSPGTGESPLHF. CDR3 nucleotide sequence: TGTGCCAGCAGCCCCGGGACCGGGGAATCACCCCTCCACTTT.

The V call is TRBV4-1, the J call TRBJ1-2; TRBD1 might be the D (6 bases). The germline gives CDR1 MGHRA, CDR2 YSYEKL. CDR3 size: 15 residues. Trimming left V 2 bases short and J 8 bases short, with 18 bases between. CDR3 in DNA: TGCGCCAGCAGCCAAATACTAACAGGGTCTAACGGCTACACCTTC. The encoded protein is CASSQILTGSNGYTF.

The chain links TRBV28 to TRBJ1-6, with 9 bases identical to TRBD1. The CDR3 is made up of 15 amino acids. After removal of 2 bases from V and 5 bases from J, the junction contained 1 base not matched to a gene. Germline V gene lookup returns CDR1 MDHEN and CDR2 SYDVKM. CDR3 bases: TGTGCCAGCAGTTTAGACAGGGGGAATAATTCACCCCTCCACTTT. The encoded protein is CASSLDRGNNSPLHF. Filled out from reference TRBV28 and TRBJ1-6, the complete variable domain reads DVKVTQSSRYLVKRTGEKVFLECVQDMDHENMFWYRQDPGLGLRLIYFSYDVKMKEKGDIPEGYSVSREKKERFSLILESASTNQTSMYLCASSLDRGNNSPLHFGNGTRLTVT.

The chain joins TRBV11-2 to TRBJ2-1; D is unclear. The CDR3 has 13 amino acids. The germline V gene encodes CDR1 SGHAT and CDR2 FQNNGV. V gave up 5 bases and J gave up 8 bases, with 13 bases separating them. This CDR3 reads CASSTFGPDEQFF. The DNA of the CDR3 is TGTGCCAGCAGCACCTTTGGGCCTGATGAGCAGTTCTTC.

This clone was observed once. V and J are TRBV29-1 and TRBJ2-3, with TRBD2 identical over 11 bases. The V segment lost 1 base and the J segment 4 bases; nucleotides outside the gene matches: 1. This CDR3 spans 14 amino acids. CDR1 and CDR2 from the germline V gene are SQVTM and ANQGSEA. CDR3 region: CSVEVSGGADTQYF. In DNA form, the CDR3 reads TGCAGCGTTGAAGTTAGCGGGGGGGCAGATACGCAGTATTTT.

Here the CDR3 reads CASSPTAINEQFF. CDR3 DNA: TGCGCCAGCAGCCCTACGGCTATCAATGAGCAGTTCTTC. This chain links TRBV4-3 with TRBJ2-1; D remains unclear. CDR1 and CDR2 from the germline V gene are LGHNA and YSLEER. CDR3 length: 13 amino acids. V was pared by 4 bases and J by 6 bases, with 10 bases between.

The V call is TRBV6-5, the J call TRBJ1-1; TRBD1 aligns across 7 bases. Germline loops: CDR1 MNHEY, CDR2 SVGAGI. The junction had 12 bases not matched to a gene; V was cut back by 4 bases and J by 4 bases. The CDR3 has 16 residues. This CDR3 is CASSSTGKRGGTEAFF. Written as DNA, the CDR3 is TGTGCCAGCAGTTCGACAGGGAAAAGGGGAGGCACTGAAGCTTTCTTT.